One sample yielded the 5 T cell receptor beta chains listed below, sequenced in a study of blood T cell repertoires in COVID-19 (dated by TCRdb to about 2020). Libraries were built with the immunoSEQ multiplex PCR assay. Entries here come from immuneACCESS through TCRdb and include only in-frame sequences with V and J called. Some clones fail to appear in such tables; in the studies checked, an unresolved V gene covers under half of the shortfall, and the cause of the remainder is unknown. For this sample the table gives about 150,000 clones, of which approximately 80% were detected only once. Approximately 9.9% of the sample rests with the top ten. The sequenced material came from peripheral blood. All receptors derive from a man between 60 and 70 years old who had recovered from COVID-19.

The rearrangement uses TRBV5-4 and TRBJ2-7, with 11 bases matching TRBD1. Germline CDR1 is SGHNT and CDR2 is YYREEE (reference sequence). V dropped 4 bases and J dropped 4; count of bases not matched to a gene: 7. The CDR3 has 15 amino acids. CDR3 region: CASSGPGQGAYEQYF. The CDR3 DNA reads TGTGCCAGCAGCGGGCCAGGACAGGGGGCTTACGAGCAGTACTTC.

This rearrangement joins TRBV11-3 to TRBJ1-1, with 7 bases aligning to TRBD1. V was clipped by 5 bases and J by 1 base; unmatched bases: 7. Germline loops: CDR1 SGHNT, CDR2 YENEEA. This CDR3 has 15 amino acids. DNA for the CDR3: TGTGCCAGCAGCCAGTCCCGGACAGGGAACACTGAAGCTTTCTTT. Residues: CASSQSRTGNTEAFF.

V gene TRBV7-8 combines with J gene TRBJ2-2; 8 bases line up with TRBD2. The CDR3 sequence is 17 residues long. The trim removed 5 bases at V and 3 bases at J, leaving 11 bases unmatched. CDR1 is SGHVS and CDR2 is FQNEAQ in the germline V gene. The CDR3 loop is CASSLLSAGGHTGELFF. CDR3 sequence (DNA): TGTGCCAGCAGCCTATTGTCCGCGGGAGGCCACACCGGGGAGCTGTTTTTT.

The CDR3 coding sequence is TGTGCCAGCTCACCAGGACTAGCGGGAGGGCCGGGTGAGACCCAGTACTTC. The encoded protein is CASSPGLAGGPGETQYF. The chain couples TRBV18 to TRBJ2-5; TRBD2 agrees at 15 bases. V dropped 2 bases and J dropped 5; count of bases not matched to a gene: 6. The CDR3 consists of 17 residues. Germline V gene lookup returns CDR1 KGHSH and CDR2 LQKENI. Variable domain in full (rest from reference TRBV18 and TRBJ2-5): NAGVMQNPRHLVRRRGQEARLRCSPMKGHSHVYWYRQLPEEGLKFMVYLQKENIIDESGMPKERFSAEFPKEGPSILRIQQVVRGDSAAYFCASSPGLAGGPGETQYFGPGTRLLVL.

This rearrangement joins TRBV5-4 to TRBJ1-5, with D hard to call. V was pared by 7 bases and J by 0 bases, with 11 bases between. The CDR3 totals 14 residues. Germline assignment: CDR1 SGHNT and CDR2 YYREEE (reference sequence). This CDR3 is CASFLRISNQPQHF. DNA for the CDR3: TGTGCCAGCTTTTTGAGGATTAGCAATCAGCCCCAGCATTTT.